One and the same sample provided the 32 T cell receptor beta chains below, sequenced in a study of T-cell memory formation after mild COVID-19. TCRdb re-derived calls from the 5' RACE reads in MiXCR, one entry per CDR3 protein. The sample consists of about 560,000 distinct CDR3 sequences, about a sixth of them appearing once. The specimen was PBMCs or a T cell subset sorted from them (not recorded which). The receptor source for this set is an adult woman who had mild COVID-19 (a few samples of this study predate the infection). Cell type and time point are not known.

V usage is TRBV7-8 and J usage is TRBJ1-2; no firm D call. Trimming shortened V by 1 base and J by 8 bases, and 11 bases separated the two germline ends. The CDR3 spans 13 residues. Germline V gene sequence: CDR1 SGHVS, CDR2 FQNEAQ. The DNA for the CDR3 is TGTGCCAGCAGCTTAGGTGCCAGGTCCGGCTACACCTTC. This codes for CASSLGARSGYTF.

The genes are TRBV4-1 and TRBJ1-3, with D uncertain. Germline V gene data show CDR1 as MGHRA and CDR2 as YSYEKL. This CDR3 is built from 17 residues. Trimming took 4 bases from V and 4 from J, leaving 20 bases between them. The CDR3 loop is CASSPRADHLEGNTIYF. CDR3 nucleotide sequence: TGCGCCAGCAGCCCTCGGGCGGACCATCTAGAGGGAAACACCATATATTTT.

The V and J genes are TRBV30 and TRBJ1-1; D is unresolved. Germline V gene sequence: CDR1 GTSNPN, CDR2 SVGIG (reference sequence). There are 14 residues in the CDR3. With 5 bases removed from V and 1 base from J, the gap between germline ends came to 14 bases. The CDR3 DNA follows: TGTGCCTGGGATTTGCCGGCGGAGAACACTGAAGCTTTCTTT. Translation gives CAWDLPAENTEAFF. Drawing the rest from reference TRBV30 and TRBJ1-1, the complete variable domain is SQTIHQWPATLVQPVGSPLSLECTVEGTSNPNLYWYRQAAGRGLQLLFYSVGIGQISSEVPQNLSASRPQDRQFILSSKKLLLSDSGFYLCAWDLPAENTEAFFGQGTRLTVV.

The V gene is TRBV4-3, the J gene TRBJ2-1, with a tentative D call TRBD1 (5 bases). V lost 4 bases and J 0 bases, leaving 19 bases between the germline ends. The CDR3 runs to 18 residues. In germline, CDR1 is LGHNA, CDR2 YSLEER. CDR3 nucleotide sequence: TGCGCCAGCAGCCCCCAATGGGGCGATATTAGCTCCTACAATGAGCAGTTCTTC. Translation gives CASSPQWGDISSYNEQFF.

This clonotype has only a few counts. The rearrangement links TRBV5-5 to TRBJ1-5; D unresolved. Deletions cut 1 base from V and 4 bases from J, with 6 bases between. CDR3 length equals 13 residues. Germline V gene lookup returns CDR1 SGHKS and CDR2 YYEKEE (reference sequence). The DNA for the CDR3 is TGTGCCAGCAGCTTGTGGGAGAATCAGCCCCAGCATTTT. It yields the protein CASSLWENQPQHF. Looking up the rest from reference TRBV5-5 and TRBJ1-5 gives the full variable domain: DAGVTQSPTHLIKTRGQQVTLRCSPISGHKSVSWYQQVLGQGPQFIFQYYEKEERGRGNFPDRFSARQFPNYSSELNVNALLLGDSALYLCASSLWENQPQHFGDGTRLSIL.

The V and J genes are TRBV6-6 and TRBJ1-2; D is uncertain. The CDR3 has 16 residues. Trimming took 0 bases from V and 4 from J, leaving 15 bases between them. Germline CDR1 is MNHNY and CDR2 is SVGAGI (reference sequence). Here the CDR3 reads CASSYSSRKEAYGYTF. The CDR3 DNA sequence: TGTGCCAGCAGTTACTCGAGCCGCAAGGAGGCCTATGGCTACACCTTC.

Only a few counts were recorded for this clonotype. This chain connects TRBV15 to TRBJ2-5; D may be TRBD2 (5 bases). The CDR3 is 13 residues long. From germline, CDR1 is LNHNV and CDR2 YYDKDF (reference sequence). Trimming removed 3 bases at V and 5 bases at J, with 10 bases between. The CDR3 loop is CATSSGDGETQYF. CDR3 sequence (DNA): TGTGCCACCAGCAGCGGGGATGGGGAGACCCAGTACTTC.

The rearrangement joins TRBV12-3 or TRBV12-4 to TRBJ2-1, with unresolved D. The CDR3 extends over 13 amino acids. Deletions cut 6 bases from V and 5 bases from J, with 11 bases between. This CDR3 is CASSPTPNNEQFF. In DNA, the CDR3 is TGTGCCAGCAGCCCGACTCCCAACAATGAGCAGTTCTTC.

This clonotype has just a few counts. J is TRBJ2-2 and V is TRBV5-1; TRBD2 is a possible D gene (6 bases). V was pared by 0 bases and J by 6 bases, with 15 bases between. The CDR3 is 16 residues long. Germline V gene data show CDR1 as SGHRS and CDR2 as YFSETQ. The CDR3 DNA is TGCGCCAGCAGCTTGGTCGGGCGCGGGGCCGCCGGGGAGCTGTTTTTT. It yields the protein CASSLVGRGAAGELFF.

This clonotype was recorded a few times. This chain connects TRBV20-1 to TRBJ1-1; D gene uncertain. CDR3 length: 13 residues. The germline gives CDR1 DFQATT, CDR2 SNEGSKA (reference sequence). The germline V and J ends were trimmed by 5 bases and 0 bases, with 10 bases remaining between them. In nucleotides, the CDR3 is TGCAGTGCTGTAGACGGGATGAACACTGAAGCTTTCTTT. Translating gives CSAVDGMNTEAFF.

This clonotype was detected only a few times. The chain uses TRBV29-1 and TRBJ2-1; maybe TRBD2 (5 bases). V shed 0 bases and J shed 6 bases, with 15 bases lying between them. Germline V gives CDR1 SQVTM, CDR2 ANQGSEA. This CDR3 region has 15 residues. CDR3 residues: CSVEDSSLSTNEQFF. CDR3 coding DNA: TGCAGCGTTGAAGATTCTAGCCTGAGCACCAATGAGCAGTTCTTC.

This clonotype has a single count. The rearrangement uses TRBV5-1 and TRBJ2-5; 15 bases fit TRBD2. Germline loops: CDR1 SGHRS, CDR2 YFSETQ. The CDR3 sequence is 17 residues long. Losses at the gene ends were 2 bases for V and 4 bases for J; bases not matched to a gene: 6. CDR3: CASSLRTSGGDGETQYF. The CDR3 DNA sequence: TGCGCCAGCAGCTTACGGACTAGCGGGGGGGACGGAGAGACCCAGTACTTC. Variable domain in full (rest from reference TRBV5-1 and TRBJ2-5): KAGVTQTPRYLIKTRGQQVTLSCSPISGHRSVSWYQQTPGQGLQFLFEYFSETQRNKGNFPGRFSGRQFSNSRSEMNVSTLELGDSALYLCASSLRTSGGDGETQYFGPGTRLLVL.

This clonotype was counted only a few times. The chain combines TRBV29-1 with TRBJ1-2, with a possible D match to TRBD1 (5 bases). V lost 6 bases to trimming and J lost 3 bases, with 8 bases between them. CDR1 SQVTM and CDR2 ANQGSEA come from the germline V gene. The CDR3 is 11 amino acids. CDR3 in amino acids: CSVRQYYGYTF. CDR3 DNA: TGCAGCGTGAGACAGTACTATGGCTACACCTTC.

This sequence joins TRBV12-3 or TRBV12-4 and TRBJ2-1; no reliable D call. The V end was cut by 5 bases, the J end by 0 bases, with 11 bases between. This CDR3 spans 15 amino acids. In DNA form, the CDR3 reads TGTGCCAGCAGTCGCGGCAAGAGCTCCTACAATGAGCAGTTCTTC. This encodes CASSRGKSSYNEQFF.

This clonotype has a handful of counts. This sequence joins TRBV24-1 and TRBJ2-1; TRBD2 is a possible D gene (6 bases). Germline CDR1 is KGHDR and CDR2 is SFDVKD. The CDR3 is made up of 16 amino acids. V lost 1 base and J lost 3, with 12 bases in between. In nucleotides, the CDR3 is TGTGCCACCAGTGATTTCGCAGGGAGGAACTACAATGAGCAGTTCTTC. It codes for CATSDFAGRNYNEQFF.

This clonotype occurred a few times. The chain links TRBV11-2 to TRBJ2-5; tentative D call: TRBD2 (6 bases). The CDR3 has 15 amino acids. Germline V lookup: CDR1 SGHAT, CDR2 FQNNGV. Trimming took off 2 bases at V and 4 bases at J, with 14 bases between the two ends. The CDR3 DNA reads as TGTGCCAGCAGCTTACGGTCTGGGGGAGGAGAGACCCAGTACTTC. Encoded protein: CASSLRSGGGETQYF. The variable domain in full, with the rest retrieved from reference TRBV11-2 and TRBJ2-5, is EAGVAQSPRYKIIEKRQSVAFWCNPISGHATLYWYQQILGQGPKLLIQFQNNGVVDDSQLPKDRFSAERLKGVDSTLKIQPAKLEDSAVYLCASSLRSGGGETQYFGPGTRLLVL.

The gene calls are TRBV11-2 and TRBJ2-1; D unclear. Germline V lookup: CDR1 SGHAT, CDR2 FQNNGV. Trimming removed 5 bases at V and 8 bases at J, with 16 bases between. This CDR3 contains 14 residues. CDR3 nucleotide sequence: TGTGCCAGCAGCCCCACGGGCTGGCTTGATGAGCAGTTCTTC. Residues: CASSPTGWLDEQFF.

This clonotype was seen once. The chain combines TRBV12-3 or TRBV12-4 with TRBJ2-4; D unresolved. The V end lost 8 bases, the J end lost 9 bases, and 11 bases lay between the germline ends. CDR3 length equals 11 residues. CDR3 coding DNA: TGTGCCAGCGCTACGTCGAGCATTCAGTACTTC. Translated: CASATSSIQYF.

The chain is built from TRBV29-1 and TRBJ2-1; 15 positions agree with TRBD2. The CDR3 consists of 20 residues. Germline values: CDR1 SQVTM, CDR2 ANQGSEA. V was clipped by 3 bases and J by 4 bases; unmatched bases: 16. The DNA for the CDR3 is TGCAGCGTTGACGAGCCCAGGACTAGCGGGAGGGTAATTCGGTACAATGAGCAGTTCTTC. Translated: CSVDEPRTSGRVIRYNEQFF.

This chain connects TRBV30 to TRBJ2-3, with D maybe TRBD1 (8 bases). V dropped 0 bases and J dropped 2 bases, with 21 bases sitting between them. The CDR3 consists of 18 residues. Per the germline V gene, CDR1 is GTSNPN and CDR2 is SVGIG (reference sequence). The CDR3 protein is CAWSVSAWTGTNTDTQYF. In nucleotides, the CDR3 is TGTGCCTGGAGTGTATCCGCCTGGACAGGGACTAACACAGATACGCAGTATTTT.

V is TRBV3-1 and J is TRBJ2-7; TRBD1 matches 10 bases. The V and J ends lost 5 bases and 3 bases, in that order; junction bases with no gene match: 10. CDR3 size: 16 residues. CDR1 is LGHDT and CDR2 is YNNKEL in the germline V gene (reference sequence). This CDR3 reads CASSSHLRDRGYEQYF. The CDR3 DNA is TGTGCCAGCAGCTCCCACCTCCGGGACAGGGGCTACGAGCAGTACTTC.

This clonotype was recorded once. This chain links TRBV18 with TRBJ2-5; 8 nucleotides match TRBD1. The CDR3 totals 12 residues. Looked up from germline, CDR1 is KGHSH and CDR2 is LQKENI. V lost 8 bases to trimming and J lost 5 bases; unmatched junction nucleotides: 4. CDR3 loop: CASHRQGETQYF. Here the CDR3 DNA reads TGTGCCAGCCACCGACAGGGGGAGACCCAGTACTTC.

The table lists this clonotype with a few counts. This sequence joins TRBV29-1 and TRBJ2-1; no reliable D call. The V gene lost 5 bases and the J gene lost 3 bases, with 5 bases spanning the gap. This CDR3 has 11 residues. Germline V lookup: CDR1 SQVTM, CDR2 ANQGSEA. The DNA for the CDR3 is TGCAGCGTTCGCTTCTACAATGAGCAGTTCTTC. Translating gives CSVRFYNEQFF.

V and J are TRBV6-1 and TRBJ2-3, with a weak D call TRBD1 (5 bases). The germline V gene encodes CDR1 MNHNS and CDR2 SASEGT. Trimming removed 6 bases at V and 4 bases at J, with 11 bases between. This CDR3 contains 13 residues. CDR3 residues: CASRRDSADTQYF. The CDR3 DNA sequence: TGTGCCAGCAGGCGAGACAGCGCAGATACGCAGTATTTT.

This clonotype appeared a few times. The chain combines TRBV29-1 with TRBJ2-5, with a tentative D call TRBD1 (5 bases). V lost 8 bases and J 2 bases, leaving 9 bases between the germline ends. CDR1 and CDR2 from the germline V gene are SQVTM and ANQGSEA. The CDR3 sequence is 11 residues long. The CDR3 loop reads CSIRQQETQYF. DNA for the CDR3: TGCAGCATTCGACAGCAAGAGACCCAGTACTTC.

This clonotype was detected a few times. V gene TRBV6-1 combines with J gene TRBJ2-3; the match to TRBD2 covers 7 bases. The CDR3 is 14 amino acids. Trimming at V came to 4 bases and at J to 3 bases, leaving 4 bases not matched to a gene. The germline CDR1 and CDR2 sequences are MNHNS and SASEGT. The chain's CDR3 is CASSGSAGTDTQYF. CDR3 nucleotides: TGTGCCAGCAGTGGCTCAGCGGGAACAGATACGCAGTATTTT.

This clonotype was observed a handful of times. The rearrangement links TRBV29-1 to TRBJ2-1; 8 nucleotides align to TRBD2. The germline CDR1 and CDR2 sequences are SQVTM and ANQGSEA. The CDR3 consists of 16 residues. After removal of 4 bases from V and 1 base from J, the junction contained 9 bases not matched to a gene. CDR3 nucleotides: TGCAGCGTTGCCCGGGGGGGCCCCGTGTCCTACAATGAGCAGTTCTTC. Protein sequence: CSVARGGPVSYNEQFF.

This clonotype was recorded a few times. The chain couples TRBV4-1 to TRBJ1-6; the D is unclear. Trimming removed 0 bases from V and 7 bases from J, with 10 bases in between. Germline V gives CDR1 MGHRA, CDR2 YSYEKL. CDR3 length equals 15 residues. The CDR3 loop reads CASSQDPIGNSPLHF. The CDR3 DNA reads TGCGCCAGCAGCCAAGACCCCATAGGGAATTCACCCCTCCACTTT.

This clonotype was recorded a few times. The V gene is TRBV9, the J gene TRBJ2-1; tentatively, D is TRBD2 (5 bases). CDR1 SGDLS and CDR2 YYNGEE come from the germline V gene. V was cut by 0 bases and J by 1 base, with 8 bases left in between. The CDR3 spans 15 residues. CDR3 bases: TGTGCCAGCAGCGTAGCTACGGGATCCTACAATGAGCAGTTCTTC. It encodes CASSVATGSYNEQFF. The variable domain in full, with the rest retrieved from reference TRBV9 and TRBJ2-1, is DSGVTQTPKHLITATGQRVTLRCSPRSGDLSVYWYQQSLDQGLQFLIQYYNGEERAKGNILERFSAQQFPDLHSELNLSSLELGDSALYFCASSVATGSYNEQFFGPGTRLTVL.

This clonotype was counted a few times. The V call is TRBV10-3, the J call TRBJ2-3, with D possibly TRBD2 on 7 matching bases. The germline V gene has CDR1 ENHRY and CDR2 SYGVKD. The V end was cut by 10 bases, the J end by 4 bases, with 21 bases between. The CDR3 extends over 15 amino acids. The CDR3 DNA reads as TGTGCCACCTCCTGGGAGGGGGGGGCCGCAGATACGCAGTATTTT. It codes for CATSWEGGAADTQYF.

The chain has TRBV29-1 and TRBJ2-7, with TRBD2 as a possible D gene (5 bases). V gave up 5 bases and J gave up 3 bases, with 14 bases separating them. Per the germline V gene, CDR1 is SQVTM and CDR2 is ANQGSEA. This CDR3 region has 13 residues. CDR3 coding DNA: TGCAGCGTTAGTCCCCGGGGTGGCTACGAGCAGTACTTC. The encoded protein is CSVSPRGGYEQYF.

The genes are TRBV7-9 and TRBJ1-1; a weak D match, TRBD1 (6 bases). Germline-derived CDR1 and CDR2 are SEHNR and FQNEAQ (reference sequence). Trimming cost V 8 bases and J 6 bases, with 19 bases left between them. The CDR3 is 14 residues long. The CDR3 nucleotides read TGTGCCAGCGAGGTAGGACAGCCGTTATCTGAAGCTTTCTTT. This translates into CASEVGQPLSEAFF. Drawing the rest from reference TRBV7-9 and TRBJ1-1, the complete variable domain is DTGVSQNPRHKITKRGQNVTFRCDPISEHNRLYWYRQTLGQGPEFLTYFQNEAQLEKSRLLSDRFSAERPKGSFSTLEIQRTEQGDSAMYLCASEVGQPLSEAFFGQGTRLTVV.